The entry that follows covers one T cell receptor (beta chain) sequence. Generated by immunoSEQ multiplex PCR, the TCRdb table keeps only in-frame clones and is missing some. This table has roughly 67,000 clones, around 89% appearing once. This specimen comes from a study of blood T cell repertoires in COVID-19. The sequence came from a woman aged 55-69 years with acute or convalescent COVID-19. Sequences were obtained from peripheral blood.

CDR3 sequence (DNA): TGTGCCTGTCCCGGGACAGGGGTTATTTTCCACTTT. Its protein is CACPGTGVIFHF. The rearrangement links TRBV30 to TRBJ1-6; 10 nucleotides line up with TRBD1. The CDR3 is 12 amino acids. Per the germline V gene, CDR1 is GTSNPN and CDR2 is SVGIG (reference sequence). Unmatched junction bases numbered 10, after V lost 6 bases and J lost 17 bases.